This T cell receptor (beta chain) was captured by sequencing in a study of T cell repertoires in aging, cancer and after chemotherapy. The V end was cut by 0 bases, the J end by 2 bases, with 8 bases between. Germline values: CDR1 SGHRS, CDR2 YFSETQ. This CDR3 contains 14 residues. TRB rearrangements spanning V, D and J were amplified using mixed TRB-A/B primers. TCRdb re-analysed the multiplex PCR reads in MiXCR, keeping a single row per CDR3 protein. Of around 6,500 distinct CDR3 sequences in the sample, roughly 20% were seen once. With regard to this clonotype: Its target is not known.

The template was genomic DNA from peripheral blood, not RNA. Study-level results: No conclusions about immunological memory after chemotherapy can be drawn from the repertoire data. Rebound thymic output was suggested by rising median generation probability during chemotherapy in each cancer cohort. In cancer patients, declining TCR diversity with age involved lost richness and lost evenness.

The TCR sequence derives from a human donor with a blood cancer. Sequences were obtained from blood. The chain combines TRBV5-1 with TRBJ1-2; no definite D call. The CDR3 bases are TGCGCCAGCAGCTTGGATTGGGGAAACTATGGCTACACCTTC. This codes for CASSLDWGNYGYTF.